The present T cell receptor beta chain was sequenced within a study of blood T cell repertoires in COVID-19. As for the study in general: Italy, Spain and the United States were the sources of the convalescent and acute COVID-19 samples. The cDNA or gDNA used as material had been derived from T cells, B-cell-depleted T cells, or PBMCs.

The CDR3 is 15 amino acids. From germline, CDR1 is MNHEY and CDR2 SVGAGI. Trimming stripped 4 bases from V and 5 bases from J, with 17 bases between. This clone was counted only a few times. Under the authors' procedure: Estimation of nucleated cell counts was performed using reference gene primer amplification. Sequencing was performed with immunoSEQ multiplex PCR; in TCRdb, only in-frame clones are kept and a portion is missing. V and J calls and clone size are given by that table; D and trimming were obtained from the DNA. Here the sample spans over 85,000 clones, 85% to 90% being singletons. Sequences were obtained from peripheral blood. The TCR originated in a man in his forties with acute or convalescent COVID-19. The rearrangement joins TRBV6-5 to TRBJ1-2; perhaps TRBD1 as D (5 bases). CDR3 nucleotides: TGTGCCAGCAGTTCCCCTTCGGGGGGGTGGTATGGCTACACCTTC. Amino acids: CASSSPSGGWYGYTF.